The 15 T cell receptor beta chains below come from one sample, sequenced in a study of T cells in Graves' hyperthyroidism and ophthalmopathy. Amplification of TCR beta CDR3 regions used RNA as the template. Researchers ran a first-round RT-PCR on the TCR CDR3 using the HTBI primer set. One entry per CDR3 protein results from TCRdb running MiXCR on the multiplex PCR reads. The sample carries 640,000 or so distinct CDR3 sequences, around 14% recorded once. The source material was blood. The receptors originated from a woman aged 18 to 35 with Graves' ophthalmopathy.

This clonotype has a count of ten or more. The gene calls are TRBV7-9 and TRBJ2-3; D gene unclear. The germline gives CDR1 SEHNR, CDR2 FQNEAQ (reference sequence). The CDR3 length is 13 residues. V was trimmed by 5 bases and J by 6 bases, leaving 12 bases between them. The CDR3 nucleotides are TGTGCCAGCAGCACGTGGATGGCGGATACGCAGTATTTT. Amino acids: CASSTWMADTQYF.

The chain recombines TRBV4-1 with TRBJ1-3, with a weak D call TRBD1 (6 bases). Germline-derived CDR1 and CDR2 are MGHRA and YSYEKL. This CDR3 comprises 17 residues. V was pared by 1 base and J by 4 bases, with 17 bases between. CDR3 loop: CASSQVRGGAKGNTIYF. The CDR3 DNA sequence: TGCGCCAGCAGCCAAGTTAGGGGGGGCGCGAAAGGAAACACCATATATTTT.

In this sample, this clonotype turned up many times. The CDR3 DNA is TGTGCCAGCAGCCAGTCGACGGGCTCCCCTTATAGGACCCTCCACTTT. Translating it yields CASSQSTGSPYRTLHF. This sequence joins TRBV3-1 and TRBJ1-6; D remains unclear. In germline, CDR1 is LGHDT, CDR2 YNNKEL (reference sequence). The CDR3 consists of 16 residues. V was shortened by 3 bases and J by 14 bases, with 23 bases between the two germline ends.

The table lists this clonotype with a few counts. V is TRBV6-1 and J is TRBJ2-5; 8 nucleotides line up with TRBD2. Unmatched junction bases numbered 8, after V lost 7 bases and J lost 7 bases. This CDR3 is built from 13 residues. The V gene's germline CDR1 is MNHNS and CDR2 SASEGT. CDR3 in amino acids: CASTGTSPGTQYF. CDR3 DNA: TGTGCCAGCACTGGGACTAGTCCCGGGACCCAGTACTTC.

The chain is built from TRBV7-3 and TRBJ2-3; 11 bases are a match to TRBD2. Per the germline V gene, CDR1 is SGHTA and CDR2 is FQGTGA. This CDR3 has 17 amino acids. The V and J ends lost 5 bases and 3 bases, in that order; junction bases with no gene match: 10. CDR3 in DNA: TGTGCCAGCAGCACCCGGGTAGCGGGAGGGGGAACAGATACGCAGTATTTT. Translated: CASSTRVAGGGTDTQYF. Variable domain in full (rest from reference TRBV7-3 and TRBJ2-3): GAGVSQTPSNKVTEKGKYVELRCDPISGHTALYWYRQSLGQGPEFLIYFQGTGAADDSGLPNDRFFAVRPEGSVSTLKIQRTERGDSAVYLCASSTRVAGGGTDTQYFGPGTRLTVL.

This clonotype was counted ten times or more. This chain joins TRBV6-6 and TRBJ2-3; the D is unclear. The germline gives CDR1 MNHNY, CDR2 SVGAGI (reference sequence). The CDR3 covers 13 residues. Trimming pared 0 bases from V and 6 bases from J, leaving 7 bases between. The CDR3 nucleotides read TGTGCCAGCAGTTACTCCCTGGGGGATACGCAGTATTTT. Translated: CASSYSLGDTQYF.

The sample holds many counts of this clonotype. The chain recombines TRBV30 with TRBJ1-2, with D perhaps TRBD1 (5 bases). The CDR3 has 15 amino acids. Germline V gives CDR1 GTSNPN, CDR2 SVGIG (reference sequence). With 2 bases removed from V and 6 bases from J, the gap between germline ends came to 19 bases. The CDR3 nucleotides are TGTGCCTGGAGTTTAGATATCGGGGCCCGGGATGGCTACACCTTC. As protein: CAWSLDIGARDGYTF.

The J gene is TRBJ2-1, the V gene TRBV7-9; D remains unclear. From germline, CDR1 is SEHNR and CDR2 FQNEAQ (reference sequence). The CDR3 is 13 amino acids. The ends were cut back, 11 bases at V and 0 bases at J, with 11 bases in the middle. The CDR3: CAALGGSYNEQFF. The DNA of the CDR3 is TGTGCCGCTTTGGGTGGCTCCTACAATGAGCAGTTCTTC. The variable domain in full, completed from reference TRBV7-9 and TRBJ2-1, reads DTGVSQNPRHKITKRGQNVTFRCDPISEHNRLYWYRQTLGQGPEFLTYFQNEAQLEKSRLLSDRFSAERPKGSFSTLEIQRTEQGDSAMYLCAALGGSYNEQFFGPGTRLTVL.

This chain joins TRBV10-3 and TRBJ2-2; D ambiguous. V lost 2 bases to trimming and J lost 3 bases, with 13 bases between them. The CDR3 sequence is 16 residues long. Germline lookup yields CDR1 ENHRY and CDR2 SYGVKD. The CDR3 region has the DNA TGTGCCATCAGTGAGACCGTTGGGCGTTACACCGGGGAGCTGTTTTTT. This encodes CAISETVGRYTGELFF.

This clonotype was seen repeatedly, ten times or more. The chain is built from TRBV29-1 and TRBJ2-2, with 9 bases matching TRBD1. With 7 bases clipped from V and 6 bases from J, the junction kept 3 bases outside the gene matches. The CDR3 runs to 12 residues. Germline V gene lookup returns CDR1 SQVTM and CDR2 ANQGSEA. This CDR3 reads CSATGGSGELFF. The CDR3 region has the DNA TGCAGCGCTACAGGGGGCTCCGGGGAGCTGTTTTTT.

The chain combines TRBV20-1 with TRBJ2-7, with D possibly being TRBD2 (5 bases). V was clipped by 5 bases and J by 0 bases, with 14 bases between them. Germline V gives CDR1 DFQATT, CDR2 SNEGSKA (reference sequence). This CDR3 spans 14 amino acids. CDR3 sequence reads: CSAEVGEGSYEQYF. The CDR3 coding sequence is TGCAGTGCTGAAGTGGGAGAGGGCTCCTACGAGCAGTACTTC.

This clonotype was found a few times. The chain combines TRBV6-2 or TRBV6-3 with TRBJ1-2, with unresolved D. The germline CDR1 and CDR2 sequences are MNHEY and SVGEGT. The CDR3 is 12 residues long. Trimming removed 0 bases from V and 4 bases from J, with 3 bases in between. The CDR3 protein is CASSYSGYGYTF. The CDR3 DNA follows: TGTGCCAGCAGTTACTCCGGCTATGGCTACACCTTC.

This clonotype appeared a few times. V and J are TRBV5-6 and TRBJ2-7; D unresolved. Germline loops: CDR1 SGHDT, CDR2 YYEEEE. V was clipped by 1 base and J by 2 bases, with 16 bases between them. This CDR3 has 16 amino acids. This CDR3 reads CASSLLSTAVPYEQYF. DNA of the CDR3: TGTGCCAGCAGCTTGCTCAGTACGGCGGTTCCCTACGAGCAGTACTTC.

This clonotype was observed many times. At one end, the junction sequence differs from germline, possibly due to a read error. The chain is built from TRBV5-1 and TRBJ1-1; maybe TRBD1 (5 bases). Germline V gene lookup returns CDR1 SGHRS and CDR2 YFSETQ. The CDR3 spans 15 residues. The CDR3 nucleotides read TGTGCCAGCAGCTTAGGGCAGGGATTGAACACTGAAGCTTTCTTT. The encoded protein is CASSLGQGLNTEAFF.

The chain employs TRBV4-2 and TRBJ2-7; D is unresolved. This CDR3 is 15 amino acids long. V was clipped by 0 bases and J by 4 bases, with 13 bases between them. Germline lookup yields CDR1 LGHNA and CDR2 YNFKEQ. The CDR3 DNA is TGTGCCAGCAGCCAAGATAATTCGGCAGAATACGAGCAGTACTTC. Protein product: CASSQDNSAEYEQYF.